This T cell receptor (beta chain) was documented in a study of cytomegalovirus exposure and HLA in healthy donors. Study findings and constraints: HLA restriction was apparent for most CMV-associated TCR beta chains in a later analysis. The likely explanation for a cluster of highly shared sequence variants was sequencing artifact. Cytomegalovirus association was assigned to approximately 160 TCR beta chains.

A remark on this clone: Its matching antigen is unknown.

Vbeta (60) and Jbeta (13) primers were used in the PCR. The repertoire was sequenced with immunoSEQ multiplex PCR; TCRdb's copy has only in-frame clones and lacks some. Here the sample spans 120,000 or so clones, 75% to 90% being singletons. CDR1 MNHNS and CDR2 SASEGT come from the germline V gene. Between the trimmed V and J ends, which lost 7 bases and 4 bases, there was a span of 16 bases. The CDR3 runs 14 residues. Sequencing used PBMCs. The chain employs TRBV6-1 and TRBJ1-2; D is possibly TRBD1 (6 bases). This TCR was recovered from a man younger than 30 in good health and CMV-seropositive. In nucleotides, the CDR3 is TGTGCCAGCATAGAGGGGGTTGGACCCTATGGCTACACCTTC. Protein product: CASIEGVGPYGYTF.